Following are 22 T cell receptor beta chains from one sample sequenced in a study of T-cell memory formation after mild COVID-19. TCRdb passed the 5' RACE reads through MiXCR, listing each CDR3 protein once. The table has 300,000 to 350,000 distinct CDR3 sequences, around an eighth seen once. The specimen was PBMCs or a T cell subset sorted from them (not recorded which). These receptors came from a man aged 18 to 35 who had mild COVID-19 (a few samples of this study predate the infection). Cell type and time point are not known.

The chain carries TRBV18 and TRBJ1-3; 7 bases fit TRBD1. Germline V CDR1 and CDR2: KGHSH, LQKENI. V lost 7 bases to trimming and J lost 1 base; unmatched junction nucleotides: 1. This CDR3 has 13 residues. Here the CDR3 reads CASLTGSGNTIYF. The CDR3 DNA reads TGTGCCAGCTTGACAGGGTCTGGAAACACCATATATTTT.

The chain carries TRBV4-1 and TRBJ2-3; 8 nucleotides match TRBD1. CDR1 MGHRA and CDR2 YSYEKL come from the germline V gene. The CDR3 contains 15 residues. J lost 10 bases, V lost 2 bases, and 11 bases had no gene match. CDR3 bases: TGCGCCAGCAGCCAACCGTTACAGGGGGAGAGGGCGCAGTATTTT. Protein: CASSQPLQGERAQYF.

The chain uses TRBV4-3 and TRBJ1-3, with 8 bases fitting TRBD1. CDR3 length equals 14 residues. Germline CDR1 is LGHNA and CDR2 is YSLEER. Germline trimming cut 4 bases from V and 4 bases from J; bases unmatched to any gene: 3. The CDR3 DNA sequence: TGCGCCAGCAGCCTGACAGGGGTCGGAAACACCATATATTTT. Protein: CASSLTGVGNTIYF.

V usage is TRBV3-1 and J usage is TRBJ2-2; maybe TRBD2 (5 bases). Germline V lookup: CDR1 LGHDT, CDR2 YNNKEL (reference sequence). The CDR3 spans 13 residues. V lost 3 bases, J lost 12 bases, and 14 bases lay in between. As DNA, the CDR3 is TGTGCCAGCAGCCAGCTAGAGCGGCTGAAGCTGTTTTTT. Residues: CASSQLERLKLFF.

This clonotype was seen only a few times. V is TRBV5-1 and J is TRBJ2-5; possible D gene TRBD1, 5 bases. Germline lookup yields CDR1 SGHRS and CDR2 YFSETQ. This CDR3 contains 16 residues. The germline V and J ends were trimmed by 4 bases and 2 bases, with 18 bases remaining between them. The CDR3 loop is CASSLISGRGQETQYF. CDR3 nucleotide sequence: TGCGCCAGCAGCCTAATTTCGGGTAGGGGACAAGAGACCCAGTACTTC.

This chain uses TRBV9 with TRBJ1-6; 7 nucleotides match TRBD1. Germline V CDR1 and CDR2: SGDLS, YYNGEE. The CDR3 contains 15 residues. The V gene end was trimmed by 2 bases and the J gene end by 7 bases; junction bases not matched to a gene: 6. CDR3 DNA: TGTGCCAGCAGCGTGGCACCGGGACAGAATTCACCCCTCCACTTT. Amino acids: CASSVAPGQNSPLHF.

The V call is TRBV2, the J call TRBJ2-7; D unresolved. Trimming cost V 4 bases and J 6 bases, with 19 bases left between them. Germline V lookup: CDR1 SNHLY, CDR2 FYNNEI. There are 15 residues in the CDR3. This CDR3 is CASSASRDSFSEQYV. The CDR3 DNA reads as TGTGCCAGCAGTGCCAGTAGAGATTCATTCTCCGAGCAGTACGTC.

CDR3 sequence reads: CASVRGESYNEQFF. CDR3 nucleotides: TGCGCCTCCGTACGGGGCGAATCCTACAATGAGCAGTTCTTC. V is TRBV5-1 and J is TRBJ2-1; D possibly uses TRBD1 or TRBD2 (5 bases each). Germline V gives CDR1 SGHRS, CDR2 YFSETQ. The CDR3 is 14 amino acids. V was shortened by 10 bases and J by 1 base, with 15 bases between the two germline ends.

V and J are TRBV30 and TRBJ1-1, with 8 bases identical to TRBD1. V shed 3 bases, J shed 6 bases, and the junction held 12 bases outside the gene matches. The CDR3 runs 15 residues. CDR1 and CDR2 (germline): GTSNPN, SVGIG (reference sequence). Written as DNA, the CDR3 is TGTGCCTGGAGCGCTGCAGGGGGCTGGGAGGCTGAAGCTTTCTTT. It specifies CAWSAAGGWEAEAFF.

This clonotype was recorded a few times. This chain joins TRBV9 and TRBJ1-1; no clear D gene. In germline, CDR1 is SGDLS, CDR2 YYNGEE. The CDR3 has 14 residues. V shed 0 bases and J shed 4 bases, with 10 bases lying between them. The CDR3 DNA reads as TGTGCCAGCAGCGTAGAGGTCGAGTCCACTGAAGCTTTCTTT. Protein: CASSVEVESTEAFF.

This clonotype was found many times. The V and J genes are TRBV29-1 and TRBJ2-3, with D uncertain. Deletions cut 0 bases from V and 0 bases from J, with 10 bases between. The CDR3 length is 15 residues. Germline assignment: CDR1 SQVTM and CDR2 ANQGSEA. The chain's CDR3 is CSVEDRGRSTDTQYF. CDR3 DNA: TGCAGCGTTGAAGATCGTGGCAGGAGCACAGATACGCAGTATTTT.

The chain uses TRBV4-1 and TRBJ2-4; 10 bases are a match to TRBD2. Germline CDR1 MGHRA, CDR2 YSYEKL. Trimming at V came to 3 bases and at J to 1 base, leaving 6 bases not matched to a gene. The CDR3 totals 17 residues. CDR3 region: CASSHPLAGVAKNIQYF. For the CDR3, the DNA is TGCGCCAGCAGCCACCCTCTAGCGGGGGTTGCCAAAAACATTCAGTACTTC.

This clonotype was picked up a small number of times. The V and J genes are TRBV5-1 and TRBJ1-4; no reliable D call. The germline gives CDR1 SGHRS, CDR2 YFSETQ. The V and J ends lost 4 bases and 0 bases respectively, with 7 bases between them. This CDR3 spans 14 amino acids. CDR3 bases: TGCGCCAGCAGCCGTTCTTCAACTAATGAAAAACTGTTTTTT. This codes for CASSRSSTNEKLFF.

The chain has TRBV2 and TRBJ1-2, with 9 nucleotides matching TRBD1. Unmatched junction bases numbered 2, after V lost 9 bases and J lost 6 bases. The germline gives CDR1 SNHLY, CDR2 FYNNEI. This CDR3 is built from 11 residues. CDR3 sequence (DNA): TGTGCCAGGCGGACAGGGGATGGCTACACCTTC. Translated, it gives CARRTGDGYTF.

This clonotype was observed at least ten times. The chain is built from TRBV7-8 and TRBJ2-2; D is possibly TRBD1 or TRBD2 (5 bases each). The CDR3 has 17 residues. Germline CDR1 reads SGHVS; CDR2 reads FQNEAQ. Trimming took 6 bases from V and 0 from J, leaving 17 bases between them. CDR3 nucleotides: TGTGCCAGCAGGTCCGTGATATGGGGGACGAACACCGGGGAGCTGTTTTTT. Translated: CASRSVIWGTNTGELFF. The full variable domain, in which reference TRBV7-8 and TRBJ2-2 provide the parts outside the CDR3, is GAGVSQSPRYKVAKRGQDVALRCDPISGHVSLFWYQQALGQGPEFLTYFQNEAQLDKSGLPSDRFFAERPEGSVSTLKIQRTQQEDSAVYLCASRSVIWGTNTGELFFGEGSRLTVL.

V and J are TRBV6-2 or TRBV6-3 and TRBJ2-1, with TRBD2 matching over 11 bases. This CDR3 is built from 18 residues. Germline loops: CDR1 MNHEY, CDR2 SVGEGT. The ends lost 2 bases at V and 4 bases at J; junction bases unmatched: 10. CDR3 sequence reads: CASSYGASSGGYYNEQFF. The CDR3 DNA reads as TGTGCCAGCAGTTACGGGGCCTCTAGCGGGGGGTATTACAATGAGCAGTTCTTC.

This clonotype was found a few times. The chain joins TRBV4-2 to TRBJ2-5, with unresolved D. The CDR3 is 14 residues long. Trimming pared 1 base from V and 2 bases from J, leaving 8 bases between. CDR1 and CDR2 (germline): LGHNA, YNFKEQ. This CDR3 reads CASSQGERQETQYF. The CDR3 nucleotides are TGTGCCAGCAGCCAAGGGGAACGGCAAGAGACCCAGTACTTC.

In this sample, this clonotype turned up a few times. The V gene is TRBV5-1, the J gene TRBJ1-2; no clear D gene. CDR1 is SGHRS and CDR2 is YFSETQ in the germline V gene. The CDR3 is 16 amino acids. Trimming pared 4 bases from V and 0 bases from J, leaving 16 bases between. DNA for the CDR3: TGCGCCAGCAGCGCTGACCAGGCTTGGACTAACTATGGCTACACCTTC. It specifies CASSADQAWTNYGYTF. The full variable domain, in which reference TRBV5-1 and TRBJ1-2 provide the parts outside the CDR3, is KAGVTQTPRYLIKTRGQQVTLSCSPISGHRSVSWYQQTPGQGLQFLFEYFSETQRNKGNFPGRFSGRQFSNSRSEMNVSTLELGDSALYLCASSADQAWTNYGYTFGSGTRLTVV.

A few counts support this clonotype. DNA of the CDR3: TGTGCCAGCAGCACACAGGGGGACTACGAGCAGTACGTC. Translating it yields CASSTQGDYEQYV. The chain recombines TRBV21-1 with TRBJ2-7; no DNA check was done on the table's D call, TRBD1. TRBV21-1 is annotated as a pseudogene. The CDR3 runs 13 residues.

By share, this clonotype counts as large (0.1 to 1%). The CDR3, as DNA: TGTGCCAGCAGTACGGACGTACAGGGCGAGCAGTACGTC. Translating gives CASSTDVQGEQYV. The J gene is TRBJ2-7, the V gene TRBV14; TRBD1 is a possible D gene (6 bases). The CDR3 extends over 13 amino acids. V was cut by 6 bases and J by 6 bases, with 15 bases left in between. CDR1 and CDR2 from the germline V gene are SGHDN and FVKESK.

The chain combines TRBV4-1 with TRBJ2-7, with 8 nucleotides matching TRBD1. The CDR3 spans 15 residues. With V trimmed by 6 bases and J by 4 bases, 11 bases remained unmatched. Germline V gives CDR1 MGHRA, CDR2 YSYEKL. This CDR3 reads CASSARTGPEYEQYF. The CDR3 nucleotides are TGCGCCAGCAGTGCTCGGACAGGGCCCGAATACGAGCAGTACTTC.

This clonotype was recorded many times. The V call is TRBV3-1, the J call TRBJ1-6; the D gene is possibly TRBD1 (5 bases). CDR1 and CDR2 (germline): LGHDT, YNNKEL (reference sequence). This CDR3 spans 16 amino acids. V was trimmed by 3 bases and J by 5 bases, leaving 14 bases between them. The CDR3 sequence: CASSHGWGRNNSPLHF. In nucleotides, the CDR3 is TGTGCCAGCAGCCATGGCTGGGGCAGAAATAATTCACCCCTCCACTTT.